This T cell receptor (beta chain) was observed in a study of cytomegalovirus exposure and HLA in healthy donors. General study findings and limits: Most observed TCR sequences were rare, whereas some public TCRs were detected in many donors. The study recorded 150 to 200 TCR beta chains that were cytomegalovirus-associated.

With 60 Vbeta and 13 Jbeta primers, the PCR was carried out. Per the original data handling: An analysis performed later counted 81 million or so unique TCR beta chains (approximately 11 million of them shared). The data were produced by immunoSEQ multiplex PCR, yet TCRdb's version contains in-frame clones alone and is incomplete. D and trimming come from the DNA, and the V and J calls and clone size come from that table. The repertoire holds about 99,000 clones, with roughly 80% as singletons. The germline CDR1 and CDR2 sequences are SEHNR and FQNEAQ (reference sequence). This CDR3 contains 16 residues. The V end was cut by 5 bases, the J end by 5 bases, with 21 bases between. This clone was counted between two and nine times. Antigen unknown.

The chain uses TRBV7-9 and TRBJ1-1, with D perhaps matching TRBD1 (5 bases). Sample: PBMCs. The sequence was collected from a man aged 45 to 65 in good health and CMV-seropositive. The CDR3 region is CASSPSGGVLGTEAFF. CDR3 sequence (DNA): TGTGCCAGCAGCCCTTCCGGGGGGGTGTTGGGAACTGAAGCTTTCTTT.